Below are 17 T cell receptor beta chains sequenced from a single sample in a study of breast tumors, draining lymph nodes, adjacent tissues. TCRdb passed the multiplex PCR reads through MiXCR, listing each CDR3 protein once. The sample holds 15,000 or so distinct CDR3 sequences, around 47% seen once. Sequencing was carried out using tumor-adjacent breast tissue. These receptors were collected from a female donor with breast cancer. Some clones in this sample may be carry-over from other donors' samples.

This chain uses TRBV11-2 with TRBJ2-7; 7 nucleotides match TRBD2. The germline V gene encodes CDR1 SGHAT and CDR2 FQNNGV. The CDR3 totals 14 residues. Trimming removed 6 bases from V and 3 bases from J; junction bases left unmatched: 8. CDR3 residues: CASRVGVAGYEQYF. The CDR3, as DNA: TGTGCCAGCAGAGTGGGAGTAGCGGGCTACGAGCAGTACTTC.

Turning to this clonotype: Since no conserved phenylalanine or tryptophan closes the CDR3, a read error is the likely cause. The V gene is TRBV7-6, the J gene TRBJ2-1; D is perhaps TRBD1 (6 bases). The V end lost 1 base, the J end lost 10 bases, and 14 bases lay between the germline ends. There are 14 residues in the CDR3. The germline V gene encodes CDR1 SGHVS and CDR2 FNYEAQ. CDR3 loop: CASSLVLHRAEQFL. As DNA, the CDR3 is TGTGCCAGCAGCTTAGTACTACACAGGGCAGAGCAGTTCTTA.

This clonotype was seen at least ten times. The chain joins TRBV14 to TRBJ2-7, with TRBD2 matching 7 bases. The trim removed 5 bases at V and 4 bases at J, leaving 8 bases unmatched. Germline CDR1 is SGHDN and CDR2 is FVKESK. This CDR3 has 14 residues. The CDR3, as DNA: TGTGCCAGCAGCTATCGGACTAGAGAGTACGAGCAGTACTTC. Translated: CASSYRTREYEQYF.

This clonotype was observed at least ten times. J is TRBJ2-7 and V is TRBV29-1; D unclear. Germline CDR1 reads SQVTM; CDR2 reads ANQGSEA. The V end lost 6 bases, the J end lost 2 bases, and 2 bases lay between the germline ends. The CDR3 has 9 residues. CDR3 residues: CSVPYEQYF. DNA of the CDR3: TGCAGCGTCCCCTACGAGCAGTACTTC.

This clonotype was detected many times. One base away lies a much larger clone, so this may be a sequencing read error. The rearrangement links TRBV5-8 to TRBJ1-2, with 7 bases that match TRBD1. Germline CDR1 and CDR2: SGHTS and YDEGEE. CDR3 size: 14 residues. Germline trimming cut 4 bases from V and 7 bases from J; bases unmatched to any gene: 10. The CDR3 nucleotides read TGTGCCAGCAGCCTCGGGACAGCGCGACGTGGCTACACCTTC. It is translated as CASSLGTARRGYTF.

This clonotype came up many times. This may stem from a read error, because a much larger clone lies one nucleotide away. The chain carries TRBV6-5 and TRBJ1-2; 8 nucleotides agree with TRBD1. Looked up from germline, CDR1 is MNHEY and CDR2 is SVGAGI. The V and J ends lost 6 bases and 5 bases, in that order; junction bases with no gene match: 14. The length of the CDR3 is 16 residues. CDR3 nucleotide sequence: TGTGCCAGCAGCCCAGGACAGGGCCTCTTTGGGTATGGCTACACCTTC. It encodes CASSPGQGLFGYGYTF.

In this sample, this clonotype turned up many times. The CDR3 sequence is CASSNHPTGPYGYTF. The CDR3 region has the DNA TGTGCCAGTAGTAACCACCCCACAGGTCCGTATGGCTACACCTTC. This sequence joins TRBV19 and TRBJ1-2, with D possibly being TRBD1 (5 bases). The CDR3 consists of 15 residues. The germline V gene encodes CDR1 LNHDA and CDR2 SQIVND (reference sequence). Deletions cut 4 bases from V and 5 bases from J, with 17 bases between.

As concerns this clonotype: The conserved phenylalanine or tryptophan is not found at the CDR3 terminus, so this likely reflects a read error. This sequence joins TRBV7-3 and TRBJ1-6; weak D call: TRBD1 (6 bases). The germline V gene has CDR1 SGHTA and CDR2 FQGTGA. V was clipped by 2 bases and J by 8 bases, with 10 bases between them. The CDR3 has 14 residues. CDR3 amino acids: CASSLAGAYSPLHL. The CDR3 nucleotides are TGTGCCAGCAGCTTAGCGGGGGCCTATTCACCCCTCCACCTT.

This clonotype was found many times. The chain carries TRBV28 and TRBJ1-3; D may be TRBD1 (5 bases). Trimming took off 6 bases at V and 0 bases at J, with 15 bases between the two ends. Per germline, CDR1 MDHEN and CDR2 SYDVKM. The CDR3 runs 16 residues. CDR3 nucleotides: TGTGCCAGCAGACCGACTGACAGTAACTCTGGAAACACCATATATTTT. Translation: CASRPTDSNSGNTIYF.

This clonotype was picked up many times. The CDR3 is CASSHDRGNTGELFF. The DNA for the CDR3 is TGTGCCAGCAGCCACGACAGGGGTAACACCGGGGAGCTGTTTTTT. V usage is TRBV4-2 and J usage is TRBJ2-2; 8 bases match TRBD1. Losses at the gene ends were 3 bases for V and 2 bases for J; bases not matched to a gene: 2. This CDR3 spans 15 amino acids. Looked up from germline, CDR1 is LGHNA and CDR2 is YNFKEQ.

This clonotype showed up just a few times. Being one base from a much bigger clone, this may be a read error. The CDR3 does not end in the conserved phenylalanine or tryptophan, so this is likely a read error. The V and J genes are TRBV14 and TRBJ1-5; TRBD1 agrees at 7 bases. V lost 0 bases, J lost 9 bases, and 2 bases stayed unmatched. Germline V gene lookup returns CDR1 SGHDN and CDR2 FVKESK. This CDR3 region has 13 residues. The CDR3 reads CASSQDRGLPQHS. DNA for the CDR3: TGTGCCAGCAGCCAAGACAGGGGGTTGCCCCAGCATTCT.

This clonotype was detected only a few times. The chain recombines TRBV6-6 with TRBJ1-1; D is ambiguous. Germline values: CDR1 MNHNY, CDR2 SVGAGI (reference sequence). V was clipped by 7 bases and J by 5 bases, with 14 bases between them. The length of the CDR3 is 13 residues. CDR3 protein: CASTSSLGTEAFF. In DNA form, the CDR3 reads TGTGCCAGCACCTCGTCCCTAGGGACTGAAGCTTTCTTT.

The chain uses TRBV9 and TRBJ2-7, with a tentative D call TRBD1 (6 bases). The CDR3 sequence is 11 residues long. Germline V gene sequence: CDR1 SGDLS, CDR2 YYNGEE. Trimming left V 7 bases short and J 2 bases short, with 7 bases between. The CDR3 sequence is CASGQPYEQYF. The CDR3 DNA sequence: TGTGCCAGCGGACAGCCCTACGAGCAGTACTTC.

This chain joins TRBV19 and TRBJ2-1; the D gene is possibly TRBD2 (5 bases). CDR3 length: 13 residues. Germline loops: CDR1 LNHDA, CDR2 SQIVND (reference sequence). Deletions cut 2 bases from V and 7 bases from J, with 9 bases between. Here the CDR3 DNA reads TGTGCCAGTAGTATACCGGGGATGAATGAGCAGTTCTTC. Translated, it gives CASSIPGMNEQFF. The full variable domain, in which reference TRBV19 and TRBJ2-1 provide the parts outside the CDR3, is DGGITQSPKYLFRKEGQNVTLSCEQNLNHDAMYWYRQDPGQGLRLIYYSQIVNDFQKGDIAEGYSVSREKKESFPLTVTSAQKNPTAFYLCASSIPGMNEQFFGPGTRLTVL.

DNA for the CDR3: TGTGCCAGCAGTTTAGGCGGAGGAAACACCATATATTTT. It encodes CASSLGGGNTIYF. This chain uses TRBV27 with TRBJ1-3; D remains unclear. This CDR3 is 13 amino acids long. Per germline, CDR1 MNHEY and CDR2 SMNVEV (reference sequence). V lost 2 bases and J 4 bases, leaving 6 bases between the germline ends.

This clonotype was counted only a few times. The chain joins TRBV14 to TRBJ1-3; 9 positions agree with TRBD1. The V segment lost 3 bases and the J segment 8 bases; nucleotides outside the gene matches: 14. Germline CDR1 reads SGHDN; CDR2 reads FVKESK. This CDR3 is 17 amino acids long. The CDR3 DNA is TGTGCCAGCAGCCACGTGGGACAGGGCTACTATGGCTACACCATATATTTT. This encodes CASSHVGQGYYGYTIYF.

This sequence joins TRBV11-2 and TRBJ2-2, with D possibly matching TRBD2 (5 bases). Trimming pared 3 bases from V and 0 bases from J, leaving 17 bases between. Germline V CDR1 and CDR2: SGHAT, FQNNGV. This CDR3 has 18 amino acids. As DNA, the CDR3 is TGTGCCAGCAGCTTGAGGGTTGGGTCCGGCGCGAACACCGGGGAGCTGTTTTTT. Translation gives CASSLRVGSGANTGELFF. Full variable domain (missing parts from reference TRBV11-2 and TRBJ2-2): EAGVAQSPRYKIIEKRQSVAFWCNPISGHATLYWYQQILGQGPKLLIQFQNNGVVDDSQLPKDRFSAERLKGVDSTLKIQPAKLEDSAVYLCASSLRVGSGANTGELFFGEGSRLTVL.